These 9 T cell receptor beta chains originate from one sample sequenced in a study of PD-1 blockade in classical Hodgkin lymphoma. Every single patient, without exception, relapsed after autologous stem cell transplantation, and brentuximab vedotin exposure varied. Generated by immunoSEQ multiplex PCR, the TCRdb table keeps only in-frame clones and is missing some. The top ten hold roughly a tenth of the sample, which has 45,000 or so clones, approximately 91% seen once. The sequencing used peripheral blood mononuclear cells (PBMCs), collected at baseline. The source of these receptors is a human donor with classical Hodgkin lymphoma.

The chain uses TRBV6-5 and TRBJ1-6, with a possible D match to TRBD1 (6 bases). The length of the CDR3 is 15 residues. The germline V and J ends were trimmed by 2 bases and 7 bases, with 12 bases remaining between them. Germline CDR1 reads MNHEY; CDR2 reads SVGAGI. CDR3 DNA sequence: TGTGCCAGCAGTTACGGGGGAGGGGGAAATTCACCCCTCCACTTT. Translated: CASSYGGGGNSPLHF.

The V and J genes are TRBV6-5 and TRBJ1-6, with 7 bases lining up with TRBD1. With 5 bases clipped from V and 7 bases from J, the junction kept 5 bases outside the gene matches. This CDR3 has 14 residues. Germline-derived CDR1 and CDR2 are MNHEY and SVGAGI. The CDR3: CASSRGTANSPLHF. CDR3 in DNA: TGTGCCAGCAGTCGCGGGACAGCGAATTCACCCCTCCACTTT.

This chain uses TRBV19 with TRBJ2-3; D is unresolved. Germline loops: CDR1 LNHDA, CDR2 SQIVND (reference sequence). The V gene lost 4 bases and the J gene lost 2 bases, with 7 bases spanning the gap. The CDR3 covers 13 residues. The CDR3 sequence is CASSTRPTDTQYF. The CDR3 nucleotides are TGTGCCAGTAGTACCCGACCCACAGATACGCAGTATTTT.

The chain is built from TRBV7-9 and TRBJ2-7; D uncertain. This CDR3 has 16 residues. Germline V gene sequence: CDR1 SEHNR, CDR2 FQNEAQ (reference sequence). Trimming took 4 bases from V and 4 from J, leaving 20 bases between them. The CDR3 DNA is TGTGCCAGCAGCTCCCCGGTTTCTCAGGAACGATACGAGCAGTACTTC. It codes for CASSSPVSQERYEQYF.

This clone was observed a single time. The V and J genes are TRBV5-1 and TRBJ1-1; D remains unclear. Trimming removed 0 bases from V and 2 bases from J, with 8 bases in between. The CDR3 is 14 residues long. Looked up from germline, CDR1 is SGHRS and CDR2 is YFSETQ. CDR3 sequence (DNA): TGCGCCAGCAGCTTGGTAAGGGCCAACACTGAAGCTTTCTTT. It is translated as CASSLVRANTEAFF.

The chain has TRBV6-6 and TRBJ2-5; no clear D gene. From germline, CDR1 is MNHNY and CDR2 SVGAGI (reference sequence). The CDR3 spans 15 residues. Trimming cost V 0 bases and J 5 bases, with 13 bases left between them. CDR3 in amino acids: CASSYSNNLGETQYF. The CDR3 DNA is TGTGCCAGCAGTTACTCCAACAACCTTGGGGAGACCCAGTACTTC.

The chain has TRBV13 and TRBJ2-7; D not resolved. The V and J ends lost 6 bases and 6 bases respectively, with 12 bases between them. CDR3 size: 12 residues. The germline CDR1 and CDR2 sequences are PRHDT and FYEKMQ (reference sequence). CDR3 sequence (DNA): TGTGCCAGCAGTTCCGTCCCCCGCGAGCAGTACTTC. Translating it yields CASSSVPREQYF.

This sequence joins TRBV5-1 and TRBJ2-6; a possible D gene is TRBD1 (5 bases). V gave up 4 bases and J gave up 2 bases, with 16 bases separating them. CDR3 length: 17 amino acids. The V gene's germline CDR1 is SGHRS and CDR2 YFSETQ. The DNA for the CDR3 is TGCGCCAGCAGCCTCCTCGCTTCAGGGACTGGGGCCAACGTCCTGACTTTC. Translating gives CASSLLASGTGANVLTF.

The chain uses TRBV6-1 and TRBJ1-6; 7 nucleotides agree with TRBD1. Germline trimming cut 7 bases from V and 9 bases from J; bases unmatched to any gene: 12. CDR1 is MNHNS, CDR2 SASEGT, per germline. The CDR3 runs 15 residues. The CDR3 DNA is TGTGCCAGCACCGGGATGGAGGGGGCTGGTTCACCCCTCCACTTT. It is translated as CASTGMEGAGSPLHF.